These 21 T cell receptor beta chains were all obtained from the same sample, sequenced in a study of T-cell memory formation after mild COVID-19. TCRdb itself ran the 5' RACE reads through MiXCR, one entry per CDR3 protein. Of roughly 480,000 distinct CDR3 sequences in the sample, around a quarter were seen once. Sequenced sample: PBMCs or a T cell subset sorted from them (not recorded which). The receptors stem from an adult woman who had mild COVID-19 (a few samples of this study predate the infection). Cell type and time point are not known.

This clonotype was seen only a few times. V usage is TRBV2 and J usage is TRBJ2-7; weak D call: TRBD1 (6 bases). Germline-derived CDR1 and CDR2 are SNHLY and FYNNEI. The CDR3 extends over 15 amino acids. Trimming pared 3 bases from V and 2 bases from J, leaving 14 bases between. The CDR3 DNA sequence: TGTGCCAGCAGTGAGGAACAGGGAAACCCCTACGAGCAGTACTTC. Its protein is CASSEEQGNPYEQYF.

V is TRBV7-2 and J is TRBJ2-3, with D possibly matching TRBD2 (6 bases). Between the trimmed V and J ends, which lost 5 bases and 4 bases, there was a span of 19 bases. The CDR3 is 16 residues long. Germline values: CDR1 SGHTA, CDR2 FQGNSA. As DNA, the CDR3 is TGTGCCAGCAGCGCCAGACTAGTAAGGATCGCAGATACGCAGTATTTT. This translates into CASSARLVRIADTQYF.

This chain connects TRBV6-1 to TRBJ2-1; D not certain. The CDR3 sequence is 11 residues long. The ends were cut back, 5 bases at V and 9 bases at J, with 8 bases in the middle. Germline V CDR1 and CDR2: MNHNS, SASEGT. The CDR3 is CASSSFGEQFF. The DNA of the CDR3 is TGTGCCAGCAGTTCTTTCGGTGAGCAGTTCTTC.

This clonotype has just a few counts. Here the CDR3 DNA reads TGTGCCACCAGTGGGAGGGGGGCAAATGAGCAGTTCTTC. Translation: CATSGRGANEQFF. The J gene is TRBJ2-1, the V gene TRBV24-1; possibly TRBD1 or TRBD2 for D (6 bases each). The V end lost 5 bases, the J end lost 7 bases, and 11 bases lay between the germline ends. Germline V gene sequence: CDR1 KGHDR, CDR2 SFDVKD. This CDR3 region has 13 residues.

Only a few counts were recorded for this clonotype. The rearrangement uses TRBV27 and TRBJ2-5; 10 bases fit TRBD2. J gave up 5 bases and V 1 base, and 7 bases lay outside the gene matches. The length of the CDR3 is 16 residues. Germline V gene data show CDR1 as MNHEY and CDR2 as SMNVEV (reference sequence). CDR3 residues: CASSLLASGSGETQYF. In DNA, the CDR3 is TGTGCCAGCAGTTTATTGGCTAGCGGGAGTGGGGAGACCCAGTACTTC.

The V gene is TRBV5-1, the J gene TRBJ2-4, with D possibly TRBD2 on 5 matching bases. The CDR3 has 16 residues. The germline gives CDR1 SGHRS, CDR2 YFSETQ. The ends were cut back, 4 bases at V and 3 bases at J, with 17 bases in the middle. The CDR3 loop reads CASSHLDSPGKNIQYF. In nucleotides, the CDR3 is TGCGCCAGCAGCCACTTGGACTCTCCGGGCAAAAACATTCAGTACTTC.

This chain links TRBV12-3 or TRBV12-4 with TRBJ1-2, with 12 bases fitting TRBD1. Trimming at V came to 6 bases and at J to 8 bases, leaving 13 bases not matched to a gene. The CDR3 contains 16 residues. This chain's CDR3 is CASSLMVGQGARGYTF. The CDR3 region has the DNA TGTGCCAGCAGCCTAATGGTGGGACAGGGGGCGAGGGGCTACACCTTC.

This clonotype occurred a few times. V and J are TRBV12-3 or TRBV12-4 and TRBJ2-1; a possible D gene is TRBD1 (6 bases). There are 13 residues in the CDR3. V gave up 3 bases and J gave up 7 bases, with 10 bases separating them. As DNA, the CDR3 is TGTGCCAGCAGTTTTTATAGGGGGAATGAGCAGTTCTTC. Translating gives CASSFYRGNEQFF.

This clonotype was seen more than once but under ten times. The rearrangement links TRBV6-5 to TRBJ2-3, with 11 bases aligning to TRBD2. CDR1 is MNHEY, CDR2 SVGAGI, per germline. The CDR3 contains 14 residues. V trimming: 4 bases; J trimming: 10 bases; junction bases outside the gene matches: 7. The CDR3 DNA reads as TGTGCCAGCAGTTCGGGGACTAGCGGAGTACCGCAGTATTTT. Its protein product is CASSSGTSGVPQYF.

In its sample, this clonotype was seen many times. One end of the junction does not line up with germline, which may come from a read error. The gene calls are TRBV5-1 and TRBJ2-5, with D perhaps assigned TRBD1 or TRBD2 (5 bases each). The CDR3 consists of 14 residues. Germline CDR1 is SGHRS and CDR2 is YFSETQ. The CDR3 spells CASSPGLAGETQYF. DNA of the CDR3: TGTGCCAGCAGTCCTGGACTGGCAGGGGAGACCCAGTACTTC.

This chain links TRBV29-1 with TRBJ2-7; tentatively, D is TRBD1 or TRBD2 (5 bases each). V dropped 4 bases and J dropped 2 bases, with 18 bases sitting between them. The germline V gene has CDR1 SQVTM and CDR2 ANQGSEA. The CDR3 runs 15 residues. The CDR3 protein is CSVVRDPLPPYEQYF. The CDR3 DNA sequence: TGCAGCGTTGTCCGGGACCCTCTCCCCCCCTACGAGCAGTACTTC.

The chain's CDR3 is CASSLAPGLAGKGSYNEQFF. CDR3 in DNA: TGTGCCAGCAGCTTAGCGCCGGGACTAGCGGGGAAGGGGTCCTACAATGAGCAGTTCTTC. The chain recombines TRBV11-2 with TRBJ2-1; 13 bases match TRBD2. This CDR3 is 20 amino acids long. V was clipped by 1 base and J by 1 base; unmatched bases: 10. Germline loops: CDR1 SGHAT, CDR2 FQNNGV.

The rearrangement links TRBV15 to TRBJ2-1; a weak D match, TRBD2 (6 bases). Trimming left V 4 bases short and J 9 bases short, with 16 bases between. From germline, CDR1 is LNHNV and CDR2 YYDKDF (reference sequence). This CDR3 is 14 amino acids long. The CDR3 here is CATSISSGRSEQFF. Written as DNA, the CDR3 is TGTGCCACCAGCATTTCCTCCGGGAGAAGTGAGCAGTTCTTC.

The chain combines TRBV14 with TRBJ2-1; 7 bases map to TRBD2. Per germline, CDR1 SGHDN and CDR2 FVKESK. V shed 4 bases, J shed 5 bases, and the junction held 5 bases outside the gene matches. This CDR3 has 14 amino acids. The CDR3 here is CASSPRLADNEQFF. The CDR3 coding sequence is TGTGCCAGCAGCCCACGACTAGCAGACAATGAGCAGTTCTTC.

The chain couples TRBV27 to TRBJ1-1; 8 bases match TRBD1. Germline CDR1 is MNHEY and CDR2 is SMNVEV (reference sequence). This CDR3 comprises 19 residues. V lost 4 bases to trimming and J lost 5 bases; unmatched junction nucleotides: 21. DNA for the CDR3: TGTGCCAGCAGTTCGCGAGGCTCATCCCTACGGACAGGGTGGACTGAAGCTTTCTTT. Its protein is CASSSRGSSLRTGWTEAFF.

This chain joins TRBV5-5 and TRBJ1-1; D is unclear. This CDR3 contains 16 residues. CDR1 is SGHKS, CDR2 YYEKEE, per germline (reference sequence). V lost 2 bases and J 0 bases, leaving 14 bases between the germline ends. Here the CDR3 reads CASSFSFSGLNTEAFF. The CDR3 DNA reads as TGTGCCAGCAGCTTTAGTTTTAGCGGTCTGAACACTGAAGCTTTCTTT.

This chain uses TRBV12-3 or TRBV12-4 with TRBJ1-1, with D possibly being TRBD1 (6 bases). The CDR3 is 13 amino acids. The V and J ends lost 6 bases and 3 bases respectively, with 11 bases between them. The CDR3 loop is CASRPGVHTEAFF. The DNA of the CDR3 is TGTGCCAGCAGACCAGGGGTGCACACTGAAGCTTTCTTT.

V gene TRBV12-3 or TRBV12-4 combines with J gene TRBJ2-5; perhaps TRBD1 as D (5 bases). The CDR3 is made up of 14 amino acids. The germline V and J ends were trimmed by 3 bases and 7 bases, with 15 bases remaining between them. CDR3 nucleotide sequence: TGTGCCAGCAGTTTCGGTGGGGCCTCGGGGACCCAGTACTTC. Amino acid sequence: CASSFGGASGTQYF.

This clonotype was picked up a small number of times. The rearrangement uses TRBV5-4 and TRBJ2-2; no firm D call. The CDR3 is 15 amino acids. CDR1 and CDR2 (germline): SGHNT, YYREEE (reference sequence). V shed 4 bases and J shed 1 base, with 11 bases lying between them. This CDR3 reads CASSPKLGNTGELFF. CDR3 DNA: TGTGCCAGCAGCCCCAAGCTAGGGAACACCGGGGAGCTGTTTTTT.

CDR3 coding DNA: TGCGCCAGCAGCCAAGGGCCTAGCGGGGGAGAGACCCAGTACTTC. This translates into CASSQGPSGGETQYF. The chain recombines TRBV4-3 with TRBJ2-5, with 10 bases identical to TRBD2. J gave up 4 bases and V 1 base, and 3 bases lay outside the gene matches. Germline V CDR1 and CDR2: LGHNA, YSLEER. The CDR3 runs 15 residues.

The chain carries TRBV29-1 and TRBJ2-7; tentatively, D is TRBD1 (6 bases). CDR1 SQVTM and CDR2 ANQGSEA come from the germline V gene. CDR3 length equals 15 residues. Between the trimmed V and J ends, which lost 5 bases and 2 bases, there was a span of 19 bases. CDR3 in amino acids: CSVTNREDYTYEQYF. CDR3 bases: TGCAGCGTTACCAACAGGGAAGACTATACCTACGAGCAGTACTTC.